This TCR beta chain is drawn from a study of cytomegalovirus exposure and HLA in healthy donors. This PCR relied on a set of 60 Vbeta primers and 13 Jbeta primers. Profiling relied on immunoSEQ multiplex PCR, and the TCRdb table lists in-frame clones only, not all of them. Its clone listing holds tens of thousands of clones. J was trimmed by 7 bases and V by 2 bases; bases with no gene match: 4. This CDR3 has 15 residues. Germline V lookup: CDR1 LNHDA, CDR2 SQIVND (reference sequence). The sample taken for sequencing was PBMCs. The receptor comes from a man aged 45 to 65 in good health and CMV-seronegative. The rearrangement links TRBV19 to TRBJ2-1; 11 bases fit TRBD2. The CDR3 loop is CASSIRLAGPNEQFF. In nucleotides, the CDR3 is TGTGCCAGTAGTATACGACTAGCGGGGCCTAATGAGCAGTTCTTC. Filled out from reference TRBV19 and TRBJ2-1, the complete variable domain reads DGGITQSPKYLFRKEGQNVTLSCEQNLNHDAMYWYRQDPGQGLRLIYYSQIVNDFQKGDIAEGYSVSREKKESFPLTVTSAQKNPTAFYLCASSIRLAGPNEQFFGPGTRLTVL.